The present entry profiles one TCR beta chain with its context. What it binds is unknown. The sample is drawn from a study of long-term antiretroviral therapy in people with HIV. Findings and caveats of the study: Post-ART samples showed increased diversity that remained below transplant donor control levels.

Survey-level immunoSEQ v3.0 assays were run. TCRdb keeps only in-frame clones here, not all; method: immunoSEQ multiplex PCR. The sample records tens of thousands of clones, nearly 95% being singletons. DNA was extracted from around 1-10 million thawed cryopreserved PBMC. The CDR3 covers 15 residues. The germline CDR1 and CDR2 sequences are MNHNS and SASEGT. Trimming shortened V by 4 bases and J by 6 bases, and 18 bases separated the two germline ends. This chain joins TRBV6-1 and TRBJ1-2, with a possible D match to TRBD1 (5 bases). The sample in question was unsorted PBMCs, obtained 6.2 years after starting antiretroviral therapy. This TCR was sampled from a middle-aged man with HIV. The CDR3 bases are TGTGCCAGCAGTGGGACGGCAGGGTGGGTTGATGGCTACACCTTC. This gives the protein CASSGTAGWVDGYTF.